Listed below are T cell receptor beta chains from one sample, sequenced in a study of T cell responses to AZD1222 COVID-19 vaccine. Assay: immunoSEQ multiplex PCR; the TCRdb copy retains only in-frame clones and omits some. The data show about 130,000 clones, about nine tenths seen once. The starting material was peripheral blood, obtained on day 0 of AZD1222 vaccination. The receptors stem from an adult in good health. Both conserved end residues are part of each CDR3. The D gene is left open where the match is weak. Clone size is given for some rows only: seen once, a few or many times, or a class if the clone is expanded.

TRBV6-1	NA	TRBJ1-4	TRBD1	CASSENRGREKLFF	TGTGCCAGCAGTGAAAACAGGGGTAGAGAAAAACTGTTTTTT
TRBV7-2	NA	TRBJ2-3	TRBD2	CASSSAGAVTDTQYF	TGTGCCAGCAGCTCAGCGGGGGCCGTCACAGATACGCAGTATTTT
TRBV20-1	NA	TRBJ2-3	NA	CSASTAGGTDTQYF	TGCAGTGCTAGTACGGCGGGCGGCACAGATACGCAGTATTTT
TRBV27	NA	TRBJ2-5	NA	CASSSSETQYF	TGTGCCAGCAGTTCGTCAGAGACCCAGTACTTC
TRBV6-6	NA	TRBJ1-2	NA	CASSYSDRYGYTF	TGTGCCAGCAGTTACTCGGACAGATATGGCTACACCTTC
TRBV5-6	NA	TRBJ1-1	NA	CASSSYAWATNTEAFF	TGTGCCAGCAGCTCGTACGCGTGGGCGACGAACACTGAAGCTTTCTTT
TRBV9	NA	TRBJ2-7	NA	CASSDRAYGPEQYF	TGTGCCAGCAGCGACAGGGCCTATGGTCCGGAGCAGTACTTC
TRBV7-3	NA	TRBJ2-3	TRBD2	CASSIAGAGDTQYF	TGTGCCAGCAGTATAGCGGGGGCGGGAGATACGCAGTATTTT
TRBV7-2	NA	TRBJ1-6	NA	CASSSAGYNSPLHF	TGTGCCAGCAGCTCCGCAGGGTATAATTCACCCCTCCACTTT
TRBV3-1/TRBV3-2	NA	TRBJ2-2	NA	CASSQTDTGELFF	TGTGCCAGCAGCCAGACAGACACCGGGGAGCTGTTTTTT
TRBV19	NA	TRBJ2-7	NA	CASNRPGHYEQYF	TGTGCCAGTAACCGGCCGGGCCACTACGAGCAGTACTTC
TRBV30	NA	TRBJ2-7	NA	CAWEKTGEQYF	TGTGCCTGGGAGAAAACGGGTGAGCAGTACTTC
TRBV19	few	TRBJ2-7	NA	CASSSGYEQYF	TGTGCCAGTAGTTCAGGATACGAGCAGTACTTC
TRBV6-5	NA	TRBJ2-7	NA	CASTQTARSYEQYF	TGTGCCAGCACCCAGACGGCACGCTCCTACGAGCAGTACTTC
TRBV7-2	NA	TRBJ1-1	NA	CASSLRLMNTEAFF	TGTGCCAGCAGCTTGAGACTTATGAACACTGAAGCTTTCTTT
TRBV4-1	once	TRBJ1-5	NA	CASSHPELNQPQHF	TGCGCCAGCAGCCATCCCGAACTTAACCAGCCCCAGCATTTT
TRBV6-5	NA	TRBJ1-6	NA	CASSYRAVNNSPLHF	TGTGCCAGCAGTTACCGGGCAGTAAATAATTCACCCCTCCACTTT
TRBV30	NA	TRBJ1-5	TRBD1	CAWDTGGNQPQHF	TGTGCCTGGGATACAGGGGGCAATCAGCCCCAGCATTTT
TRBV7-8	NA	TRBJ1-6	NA	CASSLVAGGGRDNSPLHF	TGTGCCAGCAGCTTAGTGGCGGGTGGGGGCAGGGATAATTCACCCCTCCACTTT
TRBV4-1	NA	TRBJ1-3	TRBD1	CASSQVGTGFGNTIYF	TGCGCCAGCAGCCAAGTGGGGACAGGGTTTGGAAACACCATATATTTT
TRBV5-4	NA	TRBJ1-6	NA	CASSSRGGGSPLHF	TGTGCCAGCAGCTCCAGGGGTGGAGGTTCACCCCTCCACTTT
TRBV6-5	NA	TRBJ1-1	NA	CASSYFLTQNTEAFF	TGTGCCAGCAGTTATTTTTTGACACAGAACACTGAAGCTTTCTTT
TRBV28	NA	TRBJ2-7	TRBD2	CATDTSGGLYEQYF	TGTGCCACAGATACCAGCGGGGGGCTCTACGAGCAGTACTTC
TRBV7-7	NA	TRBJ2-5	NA	CASSFSALRSETQYF	TGTGCCAGCAGCTTCTCTGCCCTACGTTCGGAGACCCAGTACTTC
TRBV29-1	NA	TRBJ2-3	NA	CSVEGILTDTQYF	TGCAGCGTTGAGGGTATTCTCACAGATACGCAGTATTTT
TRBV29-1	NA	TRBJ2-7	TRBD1	CSATAGTGYSYEQYF	TGCAGCGCAACGGCCGGGACAGGGTACTCTTACGAGCAGTACTTC
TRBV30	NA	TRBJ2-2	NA	CAWRWRGRTPGGELFF	TGTGCCTGGAGGTGGAGGGGGCGGACTCCCGGCGGGGAGCTGTTTTTT
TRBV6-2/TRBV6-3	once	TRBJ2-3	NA	CASSDRGTGNSADTQYF	TGTGCCAGCAGCGACCGCGGGACGGGGAATAGCGCAGATACGCAGTATTTT
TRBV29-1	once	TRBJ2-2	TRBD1	CSVGRDRMAGELFF	TGCAGCGTGGGCCGGGACAGGATGGCCGGGGAGCTGTTTTTT
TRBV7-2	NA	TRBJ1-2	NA	CASSLGDVRGYGYTF	TGTGCCAGCAGCTTAGGGGACGTCAGGGGATATGGCTACACCTTC
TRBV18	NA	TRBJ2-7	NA	CASSPVRTYEQYF	TGTGCCAGCTCACCCGTACGAACCTACGAGCAGTACTTC
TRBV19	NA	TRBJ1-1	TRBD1	CASTQGMDTEAFF	TGTGCCAGTACACAGGGGATGGACACTGAAGCTTTCTTT
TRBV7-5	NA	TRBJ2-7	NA	CVRSPSDRPWCRYF	TGTGTCAGAAGCCCATCCGACAGGCCCTGGTGTCGATACTTC
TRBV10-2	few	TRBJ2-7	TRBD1	CASSDFGTGFYEQYF	TGCGCCAGCAGTGATTTCGGGACAGGTTTCTACGAGCAGTACTTC
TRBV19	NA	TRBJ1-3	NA	CASSFQTVVWVSGNTIYF	TGTGCCAGTAGTTTCCAGACGGTGGTGTGGGTCTCTGGAAACACCATATATTTT
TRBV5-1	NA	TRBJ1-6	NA	CASSEGPNSPLHF	TGCGCCAGCAGCGAGGGACCGAACTCACCCCTCCACTTT
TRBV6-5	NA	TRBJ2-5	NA	CASSYSWGETQYF	TGTGCCAGCAGTTACTCTTGGGGGGAGACCCAGTACTTC
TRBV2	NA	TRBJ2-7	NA	CASSEGGLANEQYF	TGTGCCAGCAGTGAAGGGGGACTGGCCAACGAGCAGTACTTC
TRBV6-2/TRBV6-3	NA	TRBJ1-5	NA	CASSPDGNNQPQHF	TGTGCCAGCAGCCCGGACGGTAACAATCAGCCCCAGCATTTT
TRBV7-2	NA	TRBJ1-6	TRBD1	CASSLAPDRYNSPLHF	TGTGCCAGCAGCTTAGCCCCGGACAGGTATAATTCACCCCTCCACTTT
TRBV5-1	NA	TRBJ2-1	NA	CASSLAVASSEQFF	TGCGCCAGCAGCTTGGCGGTAGCCTCAAGTGAGCAGTTCTTC
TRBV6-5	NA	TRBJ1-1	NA	CASSYGRWNTEAFF	TGTGCCAGCAGTTACGGGCGGTGGAACACTGAAGCTTTCTTT
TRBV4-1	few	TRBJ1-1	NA	CASSSYGMNTEAFF	TGCGCCAGCAGCTCATACGGAATGAACACTGAAGCTTTCTTT
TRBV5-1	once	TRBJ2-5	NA	CASSLFGTATAQETQYF	TGCGCCAGCAGCTTGTTTGGAACGGCGACAGCGCAAGAGACCCAGTACTTC
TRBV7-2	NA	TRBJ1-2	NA	CASSLRGIQDGYTF	TGTGCCAGCAGCTTACGGGGTATCCAGGATGGCTACACCTTC
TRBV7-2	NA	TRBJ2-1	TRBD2	CASSSGLAGQNEQFF	TGTGCCAGCAGCTCAGGACTAGCGGGCCAAAATGAGCAGTTCTTC
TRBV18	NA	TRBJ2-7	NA	CASSLGSEGHEQYF	TGTGCCAGCTCACTCGGGAGTGAGGGCCACGAGCAGTACTTC
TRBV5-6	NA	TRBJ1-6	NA	CASTPVDRDNSPLHF	TGTGCCAGCACCCCCGTGGACAGAGATAATTCACCCCTCCACTTT
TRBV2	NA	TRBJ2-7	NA	CASARPFTYEQYF	TGTGCCAGCGCCCGACCATTCACCTACGAGCAGTACTTC
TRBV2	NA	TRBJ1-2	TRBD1	CASSRTLTGGKDYGYTF	TGTGCCAGCAGCCGTACCCTGACAGGGGGCAAGGACTATGGCTACACCTTC
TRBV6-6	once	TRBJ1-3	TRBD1	CASTLVGQLTGNTIYF	TGTGCCAGCACCCTGGTGGGACAGCTTACTGGAAACACCATATATTTT